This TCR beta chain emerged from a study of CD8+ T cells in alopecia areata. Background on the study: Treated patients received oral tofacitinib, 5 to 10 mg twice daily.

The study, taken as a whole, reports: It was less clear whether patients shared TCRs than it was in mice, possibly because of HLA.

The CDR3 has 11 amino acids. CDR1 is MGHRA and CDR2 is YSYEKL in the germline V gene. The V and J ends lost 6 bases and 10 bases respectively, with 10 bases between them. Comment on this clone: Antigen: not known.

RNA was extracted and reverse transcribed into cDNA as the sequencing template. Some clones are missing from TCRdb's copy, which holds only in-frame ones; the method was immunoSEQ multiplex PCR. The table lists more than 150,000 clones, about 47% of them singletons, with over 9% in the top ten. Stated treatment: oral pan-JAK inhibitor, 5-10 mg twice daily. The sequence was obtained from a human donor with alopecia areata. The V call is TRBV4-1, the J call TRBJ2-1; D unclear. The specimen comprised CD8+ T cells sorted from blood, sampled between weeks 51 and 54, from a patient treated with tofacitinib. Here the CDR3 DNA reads TGCGCCAGCAGTGGCCCCCTGGAGCAGTTCTTC. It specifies CASSGPLEQFF.